The T cell receptor beta chain described here comes from a study of blood T cells in healthy people across ages. The CDR3 length is 17 residues. Germline V lookup: CDR1 SGHDT, CDR2 YYEEEE. Unmatched junction bases numbered 7, after V lost 2 bases and J lost 1 base. A second about 6 to 12 cycle PCR used barcoded and J-beta primers. TCRdb redid the calling of the 5' RACE reads with MiXCR, one entry per CDR3 protein. The top ten hold roughly 9.4% of the sample, which has just under 550,000 distinct CDR3 sequences, 24% seen once. This sample was also put to use in a study of T cells of mothers and their children. That paper states: Nine systemically healthy Caucasian donors: three mothers, six children.

Sequencing input: blood. The TCR comes from a boy under 18 in good health. The genes are TRBV5-6 and TRBJ2-4; 9 bases are a match to TRBD1. The chain's CDR3 is CASSLRQGVRAKNIQYF. The DNA for the CDR3 is TGTGCCAGCAGCTTAAGACAGGGGGTACGGGCCAAAAACATTCAGTACTTC.